Listed below are T cell receptor beta chains from one sample, sequenced in a study of blood T cell repertoires in COVID-19. Generated by immunoSEQ multiplex PCR, the TCRdb table keeps only in-frame clones and is missing some. Among around 200,000 clones, under 85% were seen once, and the ten largest hold roughly 6.3%. Input material: peripheral blood. These receptors all stem from a human donor in a cohort sampled during active COVID-19. Both conserved end residues are part of each CDR3. The order of the fields is V gene, J gene, clone size, D gene, CDR3 DNA, CDR3 protein. D genes are given only for firm matches. A row's size may be missing; if present it is once, few, many or a size class.

v_call: TRBV12-3/TRBV12-4
j_call: TRBJ1-1
clone_size: NA
d_call: NA
cdr3_nt: TGTGCCAGCAGTTTATCGGGGGGCACTGAAGCTTTCTTT
cdr3_aa: CASSLSGGTEAFF

v_call: TRBV5-5
j_call: TRBJ1-3
clone_size: NA
d_call: TRBD1
cdr3_nt: TGTGCCAGCGGGACAGGGTCTGGAAACACCATATATTTT
cdr3_aa: CASGTGSGNTIYF

v_call: TRBV5-8
j_call: TRBJ2-7
clone_size: NA
d_call: NA
cdr3_nt: TGTGCCAGCAGCTTTTTTTTCTCTGATGCGGACAGCTCCTACGAGCAGTACTTC
cdr3_aa: CASSFFFSDADSSYEQYF

v_call: TRBV6-5
j_call: TRBJ2-1
clone_size: NA
d_call: NA
cdr3_nt: TGTGCCAGCAGTTACTCGACCGCGGGGCCTTACAATGAGCAGTTCTTC
cdr3_aa: CASSYSTAGPYNEQFF

v_call: TRBV15
j_call: TRBJ1-2
clone_size: NA
d_call: NA
cdr3_nt: TGTGCCACCAGCAGAGGTGAGGGGGTAGCTCATGGCTACACCTTC
cdr3_aa: CATSRGEGVAHGYTF

v_call: TRBV4-1
j_call: TRBJ1-6
clone_size: few
d_call: TRBD1
cdr3_nt: TGCGCCAGCAGCCAACCCGGACGAGGACAGGGTTCACCCCTCCACTTT
cdr3_aa: CASSQPGRGQGSPLHF

v_call: TRBV4-1
j_call: TRBJ1-4
clone_size: once
d_call: TRBD1
cdr3_nt: TGCGCCAGCAGTCAACAGGGGGCGGGAAATGAAAAACTGTTTTTT
cdr3_aa: CASSQQGAGNEKLFF

v_call: TRBV5-1
j_call: TRBJ1-4
clone_size: NA
d_call: NA
cdr3_nt: TGCGCCAGCAGCAAAGGACAGACTAATGAAAAACTGTTTTTT
cdr3_aa: CASSKGQTNEKLFF

v_call: TRBV6-1
j_call: TRBJ1-6
clone_size: NA
d_call: NA
cdr3_nt: TGTGCCAGCAGTGCAGATAAGGGTAGGGGACTAGATTCACCCCTCCACTTT
cdr3_aa: CASSADKGRGLDSPLHF

v_call: TRBV7-9
j_call: TRBJ2-1
clone_size: NA
d_call: TRBD2
cdr3_nt: TGTGCCAGCAGCTTAGGTAGCGGGGGGGCCGGTAATGAGCAGTTCTTC
cdr3_aa: CASSLGSGGAGNEQFF

v_call: TRBV6-6
j_call: TRBJ2-2
clone_size: NA
d_call: NA
cdr3_nt: TGTGCCAGCAGTCCAGGACAGCCCGGGGAGCTGTTTTTT
cdr3_aa: CASSPGQPGELFF

v_call: TRBV2
j_call: TRBJ2-1
clone_size: NA
d_call: TRBD2
cdr3_nt: TGTGCCAGCAGTCTAGCGGGTAGCTCCTACAATGAGCAGTTCTTC
cdr3_aa: CASSLAGSSYNEQFF

v_call: TRBV6-5
j_call: TRBJ1-1
clone_size: NA
d_call: NA
cdr3_nt: TGTGCCAGCAGTTTTAATTACAGGGAGAACACTGAAGCTTTCTTT
cdr3_aa: CASSFNYRENTEAFF

v_call: TRBV6-5
j_call: TRBJ2-7
clone_size: NA
d_call: NA
cdr3_nt: TGTGCCAGCAGTTATGGGCGGCAGGGAACCTACGAGCAGTACTTC
cdr3_aa: CASSYGRQGTYEQYF

v_call: TRBV12-3/TRBV12-4
j_call: TRBJ1-4
clone_size: NA
d_call: NA
cdr3_nt: TGTGCCAGCAGCCATTCAACTAATGAAAAACTGTTTTTT
cdr3_aa: CASSHSTNEKLFF

v_call: TRBV9
j_call: TRBJ2-1
clone_size: once
d_call: TRBD2
cdr3_nt: TGTGCCAGCAGCGTAGGTTGGCGGGGGACCTACAATGAGCAGTTCTTC
cdr3_aa: CASSVGWRGTYNEQFF

v_call: TRBV18
j_call: TRBJ1-1
clone_size: NA
d_call: NA
cdr3_nt: TGTGCCAGCTCACCACCGTGGCGGGGGTTCACTGAAGCTTTCTTT
cdr3_aa: CASSPPWRGFTEAFF

v_call: TRBV6-6
j_call: TRBJ1-1
clone_size: NA
d_call: NA
cdr3_nt: TGTGCCAGCAGTTACAGTGTCGTAGGGGACACTGAAGCTTTCTTT
cdr3_aa: CASSYSVVGDTEAFF

v_call: TRBV13
j_call: TRBJ2-2
clone_size: NA
d_call: TRBD1
cdr3_nt: TGTGCCAGCAGCTTAGTAACGGGACAGGGAGCGAACACCGGGGAGCTGTTTTTT
cdr3_aa: CASSLVTGQGANTGELFF

v_call: TRBV19
j_call: TRBJ1-2
clone_size: NA
d_call: NA
cdr3_nt: TGTGCCAGTAGTATAGGGTCAGACTATGGCTACACCTTC
cdr3_aa: CASSIGSDYGYTF

v_call: TRBV7-2
j_call: TRBJ2-5
clone_size: once
d_call: TRBD2
cdr3_nt: TGTGCCAGTGCAATAGCGGGGCTAAGAGCGACCCAGTACTTC
cdr3_aa: CASAIAGLRATQYF

v_call: TRBV30
j_call: TRBJ2-7
clone_size: NA
d_call: TRBD2
cdr3_nt: TGTGCCTGGAGTGTATTAGGCCTAGCGGGGGGGCGAGAGCAGTACTTC
cdr3_aa: CAWSVLGLAGGREQYF

v_call: TRBV19
j_call: TRBJ1-1
clone_size: NA
d_call: TRBD1
cdr3_nt: TGTGCCAGTAGTCCCCGATCCGACAGGGTAGGCACTGAAGCTTTCTTT
cdr3_aa: CASSPRSDRVGTEAFF

v_call: TRBV3-1/TRBV3-2
j_call: TRBJ1-2
clone_size: NA
d_call: NA
cdr3_nt: TGTGCCAGCAGCCAAGGAGACTATGGCTACACCTTC
cdr3_aa: CASSQGDYGYTF

v_call: TRBV10-3
j_call: TRBJ1-1
clone_size: NA
d_call: NA
cdr3_nt: TGTGCCATCAGTGGACAAACTGGGGGGAGGGCTTTCTTT
cdr3_aa: CAISGQTGGRAFF

v_call: TRBV4-1
j_call: TRBJ1-1
clone_size: NA
d_call: TRBD1
cdr3_nt: TGCGCCAGCAGCCAAGTACAGGGGCTCATGAACACTGAAGCTTTCTTT
cdr3_aa: CASSQVQGLMNTEAFF

v_call: TRBV27
j_call: TRBJ2-1
clone_size: once
d_call: TRBD1
cdr3_nt: TGTGCCAGCATACGGACAGGCCGCTCCTACAATGAGCAGTTCTTC
cdr3_aa: CASIRTGRSYNEQFF

v_call: TRBV5-8
j_call: TRBJ2-6
clone_size: NA
d_call: NA
cdr3_nt: TGTGCCAGCAGCAGCGAAGGCAGTACCAGCTCTATGGCCAACGTCCTGACTTTC
cdr3_aa: CASSSEGSTSSMANVLTF

v_call: TRBV25-1
j_call: TRBJ2-1
clone_size: few
d_call: NA
cdr3_nt: TGTGCCAGCAGTGAATTCCTAGCAGGGGACAATGAGCAGTTCTTC
cdr3_aa: CASSEFLAGDNEQFF

v_call: TRBV10-2
j_call: TRBJ1-2
clone_size: NA
d_call: NA
cdr3_nt: TGCGCCAGCAGTGAAGGGTCAGGGATTGGTATAGAGGGCTACACCTTC
cdr3_aa: CASSEGSGIGIEGYTF

v_call: TRBV2
j_call: TRBJ1-6
clone_size: NA
d_call: TRBD1
cdr3_nt: TGTGCCAGCAGCGGGACAGGGGGTCTCACCGAAGATAATTCACCCCTCCACTTT
cdr3_aa: CASSGTGGLTEDNSPLHF

v_call: TRBV5-1
j_call: TRBJ2-2
clone_size: NA
d_call: TRBD2
cdr3_nt: TGCGCCAGCAGCTTGACGACTAGCGGGTTCACCGGGGAGCTGTTTTTT
cdr3_aa: CASSLTTSGFTGELFF

v_call: TRBV2
j_call: TRBJ2-7
clone_size: NA
d_call: TRBD1
cdr3_nt: TGTGCCAGCAGTGCCCAGAGGACAGGCGAGCAGTACTTC
cdr3_aa: CASSAQRTGEQYF

v_call: TRBV3-1/TRBV3-2
j_call: TRBJ1-2
clone_size: NA
d_call: NA
cdr3_nt: TGTGCCAGCAGCCAGGCGGGCCCGACTAACTATGGCTACACCTTC
cdr3_aa: CASSQAGPTNYGYTF

v_call: TRBV11-3
j_call: TRBJ2-1
clone_size: few
d_call: NA
cdr3_nt: TGTGCCAGCAGCTTAGGAGGCCTCATCAATGAGCAGTTCTTC
cdr3_aa: CASSLGGLINEQFF

v_call: TRBV6-5
j_call: TRBJ1-3
clone_size: few
d_call: NA
cdr3_nt: TGTGCCAGCAGTTACGTGGCCGGGGAAGTAGGGAACACCATATATTTT
cdr3_aa: CASSYVAGEVGNTIYF

v_call: TRBV2
j_call: TRBJ2-1
clone_size: NA
d_call: NA
cdr3_nt: TGTGCCAGCAGTGAACAGTCTAGCTCCTACAATGAGCAGTTCTTC
cdr3_aa: CASSEQSSSYNEQFF

v_call: TRBV27
j_call: TRBJ1-6
clone_size: NA
d_call: NA
cdr3_nt: TGTGCCAGCAGTTCTCAGAATTCACCCCTCCACTTT
cdr3_aa: CASSSQNSPLHF

v_call: TRBV19
j_call: TRBJ2-3
clone_size: NA
d_call: TRBD1
cdr3_nt: TGTGCCAGTACTGACAGGGCCGGGGTAGATACGCAGTATTTT
cdr3_aa: CASTDRAGVDTQYF

v_call: TRBV27
j_call: TRBJ2-1
clone_size: once
d_call: NA
cdr3_nt: TGTGCCAGCAGTTTACCGACAGGCCTTGGGGAGCAGTTCTTC
cdr3_aa: CASSLPTGLGEQFF

v_call: TRBV5-1
j_call: TRBJ1-3
clone_size: NA
d_call: NA
cdr3_nt: TGCGCCAGCAGCTGGGCAGGGGCATCTGGAAACACCATATATTTT
cdr3_aa: CASSWAGASGNTIYF

v_call: TRBV6-2/TRBV6-3
j_call: TRBJ2-7
clone_size: NA
d_call: NA
cdr3_nt: TGTGCCAGCAGTTACTCGATTAGGGGCTACGAGCAGTACTTC
cdr3_aa: CASSYSIRGYEQYF

v_call: TRBV19
j_call: TRBJ1-3
clone_size: NA
d_call: NA
cdr3_nt: TGTGCCAGTTGGGCCCCTACAGGGACTAGCTCTGGAAACACCATATATTTT
cdr3_aa: CASWAPTGTSSGNTIYF

v_call: TRBV19
j_call: TRBJ2-1
clone_size: NA
d_call: TRBD2
cdr3_nt: TGTGCCAGTAGTATCCTAGCGGCCACCTACAATGAGCAGTTCTTC
cdr3_aa: CASSILAATYNEQFF

v_call: TRBV30
j_call: TRBJ1-6
clone_size: few
d_call: TRBD1
cdr3_nt: TGTGCCTGGAGTCTCGGACAGGGGAATTCACCCCTCCACTTT
cdr3_aa: CAWSLGQGNSPLHF

v_call: TRBV4-1
j_call: TRBJ2-1
clone_size: NA
d_call: TRBD1
cdr3_nt: TGCGCCAGCAGCCCCCGAGGGGGCCCCTACAATGAGCAGTTCTTC
cdr3_aa: CASSPRGGPYNEQFF

v_call: TRBV5-1
j_call: TRBJ2-1
clone_size: NA
d_call: NA
cdr3_nt: TGCGCCAGCACCGAACTAGCCTGGTCGTCCTACAATGAGCAGTTCTTC
cdr3_aa: CASTELAWSSYNEQFF

v_call: TRBV6-5
j_call: TRBJ1-4
clone_size: NA
d_call: NA
cdr3_nt: TGTGCCAGCAGGACTGCAACTAATGAAAAACTGTTTTTT
cdr3_aa: CASRTATNEKLFF

v_call: TRBV27
j_call: TRBJ1-2
clone_size: few
d_call: TRBD1
cdr3_nt: TGTGCCAGCAGTCTGGGGACAGGGGCCCGCTATGGCTACACCTTC
cdr3_aa: CASSLGTGARYGYTF

v_call: TRBV5-4
j_call: TRBJ2-7
clone_size: NA
d_call: TRBD1
cdr3_nt: TGTGCCAGCAGCGGGGACAGGGACACCTACGAGCAGTACTTC
cdr3_aa: CASSGDRDTYEQYF

v_call: TRBV12-3/TRBV12-4
j_call: TRBJ1-2
clone_size: NA
d_call: NA
cdr3_nt: TGTGCCAGCAGTCAACAGAGGGATGGCTACACCTTC
cdr3_aa: CASSQQRDGYTF

v_call: TRBV18
j_call: TRBJ2-2
clone_size: NA
d_call: TRBD2
cdr3_nt: TGTGCCAGCTCACCGGCTAGCGGGGGAATCAACGGGGAGCTGTTTTTT
cdr3_aa: CASSPASGGINGELFF

v_call: TRBV5-4
j_call: TRBJ2-2
clone_size: NA
d_call: NA
cdr3_nt: TGTGCCAGCAGCCTCGGGTACACCGGGGAGCTGTTTTTT
cdr3_aa: CASSLGYTGELFF

v_call: TRBV30
j_call: TRBJ1-3
clone_size: NA
d_call: NA
cdr3_nt: TGTGCCTGGACAGGGTCTGGAAACACCATATATTTT
cdr3_aa: CAWTGSGNTIYF

v_call: TRBV7-9
j_call: TRBJ2-7
clone_size: NA
d_call: NA
cdr3_nt: TGTGCCAGCAGCACGGACACTTACGAGCAGTACTTC
cdr3_aa: CASSTDTYEQYF

v_call: TRBV30
j_call: TRBJ2-3
clone_size: NA
d_call: NA
cdr3_nt: TGTGCCTGGAGTGTTGGGGCAGGACGCACAGATACGCAGTATTTT
cdr3_aa: CAWSVGAGRTDTQYF

v_call: TRBV3-1/TRBV3-2
j_call: TRBJ2-5
clone_size: NA
d_call: NA
cdr3_nt: TGTGCCAGCAGCCAAGTACAGGGCGGCCAAGAGACCCAGTACTTC
cdr3_aa: CASSQVQGGQETQYF

v_call: TRBV6-5
j_call: TRBJ1-2
clone_size: NA
d_call: NA
cdr3_nt: TGTGCCAGCAGTTACTCTGGGGGGGCCGCCGGGGGCTACACCTTC
cdr3_aa: CASSYSGGAAGGYTF

v_call: TRBV5-6
j_call: TRBJ1-2
clone_size: NA
d_call: TRBD1
cdr3_nt: TGTGCCAGCAGCTGGGGGACAGGAGGAGGCTACACCTTC
cdr3_aa: CASSWGTGGGYTF

v_call: TRBV9
j_call: TRBJ2-7
clone_size: NA
d_call: TRBD2
cdr3_nt: TGTGCCAGCAGCGTAGGTTCTAGCGGGGGGCACGAGCAGTACTTC
cdr3_aa: CASSVGSSGGHEQYF